These 3 T cell receptor beta chains were all obtained from the same sample, sequenced in a study of early T cells in non-severe SARS-CoV-2 infection. MiXCR, applied by TCRdb to the 5' RACE reads, yields one record per CDR3 protein. Of tens of thousands of distinct CDR3 sequences detected, around 9.3% appear once; the ten largest clones hold roughly 20%. Sample: whole blood. The receptors come from an adult who was a healthcare worker with PCR-confirmed SARS-CoV-2 infection or an uninfected control (not recorded which).

In this sample, this clonotype turned up many times. The chain recombines TRBV6-1 with TRBJ1-2; tentative D call: TRBD1 (5 bases). Germline V gene data show CDR1 as MNHNS and CDR2 as SASEGT. The CDR3 spans 16 residues. Deletions cut 2 bases from V and 4 bases from J, with 17 bases between. This CDR3 is CASSEIVGGTGYGYTF. CDR3 coding DNA: TGTGCCAGCAGTGAAATCGTTGGGGGGACCGGCTATGGCTACACCTTC.

This clonotype showed up just a few times. The chain couples TRBV12-3 or TRBV12-4 to TRBJ1-3, with 10 bases identical to TRBD1. This CDR3 region has 14 residues. Trimming took 7 bases from V and 7 from J; bases not matched to a gene: 7. CDR3 region: CASNEDRGRNTIYF. For the CDR3, the DNA is TGTGCCAGCAATGAGGACAGGGGGAGGAACACCATATATTTT.

In this sample, this clonotype turned up many times. This sequence joins TRBV12-3 or TRBV12-4 and TRBJ2-5, with D possibly matching TRBD2 (6 bases). There are 14 residues in the CDR3. V was trimmed by 6 bases and J by 7 bases, leaving 18 bases between them. As DNA, the CDR3 is TGTGCCAGCAGCACTGTAGCAGGGCGGGGGACCCAGTACTTC. The encoded protein is CASSTVAGRGTQYF.